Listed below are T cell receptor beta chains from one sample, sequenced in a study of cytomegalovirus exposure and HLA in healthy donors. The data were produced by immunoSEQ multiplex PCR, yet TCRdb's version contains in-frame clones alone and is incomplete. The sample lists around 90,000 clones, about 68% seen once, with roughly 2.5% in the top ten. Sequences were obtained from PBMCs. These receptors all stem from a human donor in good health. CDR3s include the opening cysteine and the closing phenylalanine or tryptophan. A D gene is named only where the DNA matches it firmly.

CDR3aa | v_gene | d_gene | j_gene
CASSIGLQGSYTF | TRBV19 | - | TRBJ1-2
CASSLSDSKETQYF | TRBV5-1 | - | TRBJ2-5
CASSNSGGALEQYF | TRBV9 | TRBD2 | TRBJ2-7
CASSVKVAGLLTGELFF | TRBV9 | TRBD2 | TRBJ2-2
CASSLIGIGGYTF | TRBV9 | - | TRBJ1-2
CASSPQVQANTEAFF | TRBV5-1 | - | TRBJ1-1
CASSYGSDTQDTF | TRBV6-6 | - | TRBJ1-2
CSVEAGIGVHDEQFF | TRBV29-1 | - | TRBJ2-1
CSVGSDTYGYTF | TRBV29-1 | - | TRBJ1-2
CASSWAGQGMHEQYF | TRBV7-6 | TRBD1 | TRBJ2-7
CASSQDRGTGYEQYF | TRBV4-3 | - | TRBJ2-7
CASSRWTVEKLFF | TRBV11-2 | - | TRBJ1-4
CASSMTGDGGELFF | TRBV19 | TRBD1 | TRBJ2-2
CASSRTGGTYEQYF | TRBV6-1 | TRBD1 | TRBJ2-7
CASSLWATGAGNTIYF | TRBV11-2 | TRBD1 | TRBJ1-3
CASTSIGLAGGNTGELFF | TRBV19 | TRBD2 | TRBJ2-2
CASTKQGRNYGYTF | TRBV9 | TRBD1 | TRBJ1-2
CASSLGTGSAEAFF | TRBV5-1 | - | TRBJ1-1
CSVRGLAGDADTQYF | TRBV29-1 | TRBD2 | TRBJ2-3